The sequence of this TCR beta chain was determined in a study of cytomegalovirus exposure and HLA in healthy donors. It was with 60 Vbeta and 13 Jbeta primers that the PCR ran. Sequenced by immunoSEQ multiplex PCR; TCRdb stores in-frame clones only, minus some. In the table there are some 170,000 clones, just over 75% of which are singletons. This CDR3 comprises 13 residues. Germline V CDR1 and CDR2: SGHAT, FQDESV (reference sequence). The germline V and J ends were trimmed by 2 bases and 1 base, with 5 bases remaining between them. The chain employs TRBV11-1 and TRBJ1-1; D gene unclear. The specimen sequenced was PBMCs. This receptor was obtained from a woman aged 55-69 years in good health and CMV-seropositive. CDR3 DNA: TGTGCCAGCAGCTTACAGGAGAACACTGAAGCTTTCTTT. It codes for CASSLQENTEAFF.